The 30 T cell receptor beta chains in this list originate from one sample, sequenced in a study of T cells in Graves' hyperthyroidism and ophthalmopathy. Regions amplified from RNA transcripts were the TCR beta CDR3 regions. With the HTBI primer set, the TCR CDR3 went through a first round of RT-PCR. TCRdb called the multiplex PCR reads again in MiXCR, with one record for every CDR3 protein. Of 450,000 to 550,000 distinct CDR3 sequences in the sample, approximately 25% were seen once. The material sequenced was blood. These receptors were collected from a woman younger than 45 with Graves' ophthalmopathy.

In its sample, this clonotype was seen many times. The rearrangement joins TRBV7-6 to TRBJ1-1; D remains ambiguous. The V gene lost 4 bases and the J gene lost 11 bases, with 14 bases spanning the gap. The CDR3 has 12 amino acids. Germline CDR1 reads SGHVS; CDR2 reads FNYEAQ. The CDR3 spells CASSSGSRGAFF. The CDR3 coding sequence is TGTGCCAGCAGCTCCGGGAGTCGTGGCGCTTTCTTT.

This clonotype has only a few counts. This chain uses TRBV4-1 with TRBJ1-1; perhaps TRBD1 as D (6 bases). The V and J ends lost 0 bases and 3 bases respectively, with 8 bases between them. Germline assignment: CDR1 MGHRA and CDR2 YSYEKL. CDR3 length: 14 amino acids. CDR3 DNA: TGCGCCAGCAGCCAAGAGACAGGATACACTGAAGCTTTCTTT. This codes for CASSQETGYTEAFF.

This clonotype has a count of ten or more. The J gene is TRBJ2-7, the V gene TRBV7-8; D is uncertain. V was shortened by 2 bases and J by 6 bases, with 14 bases between the two germline ends. Germline-derived CDR1 and CDR2 are SGHVS and FQNEAQ. The CDR3 extends over 14 amino acids. The CDR3 spells CASSLSHSSGEQYF. As DNA, the CDR3 is TGTGCCAGCAGCTTATCTCACTCCTCTGGCGAGCAGTACTTC.

This clonotype was seen at least ten times. This sequence joins TRBV4-1 and TRBJ2-7, with D hard to call. The CDR3 runs to 15 residues. The germline CDR1 and CDR2 sequences are MGHRA and YSYEKL. V gave up 0 bases and J gave up 3 bases, with 12 bases separating them. The CDR3 DNA follows: TGCGCCAGCAGCCAAGAACTGACCCGTAACTACGAGCAGTACTTC. Its translation: CASSQELTRNYEQYF.

This clonotype has ten or more counts. The chain links TRBV12-3 or TRBV12-4 to TRBJ1-1; D is unclear. This CDR3 has 14 residues. V lost 7 bases and J lost 7, with 19 bases in between. The CDR3 loop is CASKNSGLEGEAFF. The CDR3 bases are TGTGCCAGCAAGAACTCGGGCCTCGAGGGTGAAGCTTTCTTT.

The V and J genes are TRBV7-2 and TRBJ2-7; weak D call: TRBD2 (5 bases). V was shortened by 3 bases and J by 3 bases, with 12 bases between the two germline ends. The CDR3 has 14 residues. Germline CDR1 reads SGHTA; CDR2 reads FQGNSA. CDR3 loop: CASSFQSGSYEQYF. The CDR3 DNA reads as TGTGCCAGCAGCTTTCAAAGCGGAAGCTACGAGCAGTACTTC.

This clonotype occurred many times. The J gene is TRBJ2-5, the V gene TRBV13, with 7 bases identical to TRBD2. From germline, CDR1 is PRHDT and CDR2 FYEKMQ (reference sequence). The V segment lost 5 bases and the J segment 4 bases; nucleotides outside the gene matches: 10. The CDR3 is 15 residues long. The DNA of the CDR3 is TGTGCCAGCAGCCTTCCAGTACGGGGGGTAGAGACCCAGTACTTC. Residues: CASSLPVRGVETQYF. The variable domain in full, with the rest retrieved from reference TRBV13 and TRBJ2-5, is AAGVIQSPRHLIKEKRETATLKCYPIPRHDTVYWYQQGPGQDPQFLISFYEKMQSDKGSIPDRFSAQQFSDYHSELNMSSLELGDSALYFCASSLPVRGVETQYFGPGTRLLVL.

The chain combines TRBV6-1 with TRBJ2-7, with D perhaps TRBD1 (6 bases). Germline V CDR1 and CDR2: MNHNS, SASEGT. This CDR3 has 13 residues. Trimming took off 5 bases at V and 5 bases at J, with 13 bases between the two ends. Written as DNA, the CDR3 is TGTGCCAGCAGTACAGGGAGCCGGAACGAGCAGTACTTC. Translated, it gives CASSTGSRNEQYF.

This clonotype was counted between two and nine times. The CDR3 DNA follows: TGCGCCAGCAGCCAAGAGGACACGAGTGAAGCTTTCTTT. Protein: CASSQEDTSEAFF. The chain couples TRBV4-1 to TRBJ1-1; maybe TRBD1 (5 bases). The CDR3 runs to 13 residues. The germline gives CDR1 MGHRA, CDR2 YSYEKL. V was trimmed by 0 bases and J by 7 bases, leaving 9 bases between them.

The table lists this clonotype with many counts. The rearrangement joins TRBV6-1 to TRBJ2-5, with D maybe TRBD1 (5 bases). Per the germline V gene, CDR1 is MNHNS and CDR2 is SASEGT. V shed 7 bases and J shed 5 bases, with 14 bases lying between them. This CDR3 has 13 amino acids. The CDR3 nucleotides read TGTGCCAGCATCCGCAGGGTCACTGAGACCCAGTACTTC. Translation: CASIRRVTETQYF.

The chain couples TRBV7-9 to TRBJ1-5; 8 nucleotides match TRBD1. V lost 4 bases, J lost 7 bases, and 3 bases stayed unmatched. Germline V gene sequence: CDR1 SEHNR, CDR2 FQNEAQ (reference sequence). This CDR3 spans 13 amino acids. CDR3: CASSSNRGQPQHF. Here the CDR3 DNA reads TGTGCCAGCAGCTCCAACAGGGGGCAGCCCCAGCATTTT. The full variable domain, with the rest looked up from reference TRBV7-9 and TRBJ1-5, is DTGVSQNPRHKITKRGQNVTFRCDPISEHNRLYWYRQTLGQGPEFLTYFQNEAQLEKSRLLSDRFSAERPKGSFSTLEIQRTEQGDSAMYLCASSSNRGQPQHFGDGTRLSIL.

The chain couples TRBV20-1 to TRBJ2-5; TRBD2 matches at 12 bases. V gave up 6 bases and J gave up 2 bases; unmatched junction bases: 4. CDR1 and CDR2 (germline): DFQATT, SNEGSKA (reference sequence). There are 14 residues in the CDR3. DNA for the CDR3: TGCAGTGCCCCGACTAGCGGGGGTCAAGAGACCCAGTACTTC. As protein: CSAPTSGGQETQYF.

CDR3 coding DNA: TGTGCCTGGAGTGTTGGGACAGGGGCCCAGCCCCAGCATTTT. Amino acid sequence: CAWSVGTGAQPQHF. This sequence joins TRBV30 and TRBJ1-5; TRBD1 matches at 10 bases. The CDR3 totals 14 residues. J gave up 7 bases and V 0 bases, and 3 bases lay outside the gene matches. Germline loops: CDR1 GTSNPN, CDR2 SVGIG (reference sequence).

This clonotype was recorded at least ten times. The chain has TRBV6-5 and TRBJ1-1; TRBD1 might be the D (5 bases). The V gene's germline CDR1 is MNHEY and CDR2 SVGAGI. Between the trimmed V and J ends, which lost 6 bases and 5 bases, there was a span of 7 bases. There are 11 residues in the CDR3. The CDR3 sequence is CASRKGTEAFF. DNA for the CDR3: TGTGCCAGCAGAAAGGGGACTGAAGCTTTCTTT.

This clonotype was counted ten times or more. The chain links TRBV7-2 to TRBJ2-7, with D possibly matching TRBD1 (6 bases). The CDR3 contains 14 residues. The V end was cut by 1 base, the J end by 6 bases, with 13 bases between. Germline values: CDR1 SGHTA, CDR2 FQGNSA. The CDR3 loop is CASSLGSQGSEQYF. The DNA for the CDR3 is TGTGCCAGCAGCTTAGGCTCCCAGGGGAGCGAGCAGTACTTC. Variable domain in full (rest from reference TRBV7-2 and TRBJ2-7): GAGVSQSPSNKVTEKGKDVELRCDPISGHTALYWYRQSLGQGLEFLIYFQGNSAPDKSGLPSDRFSAERTGGSVSTLTIQRTQQEDSAVYLCASSLGSQGSEQYFGPGTRLTVT.

The chain is built from TRBV4-2 and TRBJ1-3; 8 nucleotides agree with TRBD1. Germline V gene data show CDR1 as LGHNA and CDR2 as YNFKEQ. The CDR3 covers 15 residues. Trimming cost V 3 bases and J 1 base; bases outside gene matches: 2. Here the CDR3 DNA reads TGTGCCAGCAGCCAGACAGGGGAATCTGGAAACACCATATATTTT. It yields the protein CASSQTGESGNTIYF.

The chain joins TRBV6-2 or TRBV6-3 to TRBJ1-5; 11 nucleotides match TRBD1. Germline trimming cut 2 bases from V and 0 bases from J; bases unmatched to any gene: 6. The CDR3 contains 18 residues. Germline lookup yields CDR1 MNHEY and CDR2 SVGEGT. CDR3 protein: CASSYPDRGRYSNQPQHF. As DNA, the CDR3 is TGTGCCAGCAGTTACCCGGACAGGGGGCGATATAGCAATCAGCCCCAGCATTTT.

This clonotype was observed once. The DNA of the CDR3 is TGTGCCAGCAGATCAGGCAAATCCGGGCTTCCCAAGGGGCAGCCCCAGCATTTT. Protein: CASRSGKSGLPKGQPQHF. The chain employs TRBV28 and TRBJ1-5; D perhaps matches TRBD1 (5 bases). CDR1 is MDHEN and CDR2 is SYDVKM in the germline V gene. The CDR3 has 18 amino acids. V lost 6 bases and J lost 7, with 28 bases in between.

This clonotype was seen at least ten times. The rearrangement links TRBV6-1 to TRBJ1-2, with D maybe TRBD1 (6 bases). Germline V CDR1 and CDR2: MNHNS, SASEGT. The CDR3 runs 15 residues. The V end was cut by 2 bases, the J end by 4 bases, with 14 bases between. DNA for the CDR3: TGTGCCAGCAGTGAAACCCTCGGGACATCCTATGGCTACACCTTC. Encoded protein: CASSETLGTSYGYTF.

The CDR3 protein is CASSLPPGIPLHF. As DNA, the CDR3 is TGTGCCAGCAGCTTACCTCCGGGTATTCCCCTCCACTTT. The chain is built from TRBV11-2 and TRBJ1-6; D gene uncertain. Per germline, CDR1 SGHAT and CDR2 FQNNGV. The CDR3 sequence is 13 residues long. The germline V and J ends were trimmed by 2 bases and 13 bases, with 12 bases remaining between them.

The chain couples TRBV28 to TRBJ1-1, with 9 bases fitting TRBD1. V lost 6 bases to trimming and J lost 5 bases; unmatched junction nucleotides: 7. This CDR3 contains 14 residues. CDR1 is MDHEN, CDR2 SYDVKM, per germline. CDR3 region: CASRVTGGFTEAFF. The CDR3, as DNA: TGTGCCAGCAGAGTAACAGGGGGCTTTACTGAAGCTTTCTTT.

This clonotype was counted ten times or more. The chain links TRBV6-4 to TRBJ1-3, with 11 bases matching TRBD1. V shed 8 bases, J shed 0 bases, and the junction held 6 bases outside the gene matches. The CDR3 has 16 residues. From germline, CDR1 is MRHNA and CDR2 SNTAGT. CDR3 DNA: TGTGCCAGCGGACAGGGGGCAAAAAACTCTGGAAACACCATATATTTT. Its translation is CASGQGAKNSGNTIYF.

The CDR3 DNA follows: TGTGCCTGGAGTAATGGAGTGAACACTGAAGCTTTCTTT. It yields the protein CAWSNGVNTEAFF. The rearrangement uses TRBV30 and TRBJ1-1; D gene unclear. The CDR3 is 13 amino acids. From germline, CDR1 is GTSNPN and CDR2 SVGIG (reference sequence). Trimming pared 2 bases from V and 0 bases from J, leaving 7 bases between. Variable domain in full (rest from reference TRBV30 and TRBJ1-1): SQTIHQWPATLVQPVGSPLSLECTVEGTSNPNLYWYRQAAGRGLQLLFYSVGIGQISSEVPQNLSASRPQDRQFILSSKKLLLSDSGFYLCAWSNGVNTEAFFGQGTRLTVV.

This rearrangement joins TRBV12-3 or TRBV12-4 to TRBJ2-7; perhaps TRBD2 as D (5 bases). Trimming cost V 5 bases and J 8 bases, with 10 bases left between them. The CDR3 sequence is 11 residues long. The DNA for the CDR3 is TGTGCCAGCAGTCACACGACTAAGCAGTACTTC. This translates into CASSHTTKQYF.

V gene TRBV7-8 combines with J gene TRBJ1-2, with 9 nucleotides matching TRBD1. The CDR3 contains 17 residues. The J segment lost 8 bases and the V segment lost 1 base, leaving 14 bases of the junction unmatched. Germline CDR1 is SGHVS and CDR2 is FQNEAQ. In nucleotides, the CDR3 is TGTGCCAGCAGCTTAGGGTGGTTGCGGTACAGGGGGCTCGGCTACACCTTC. It codes for CASSLGWLRYRGLGYTF.

This clonotype was seen at least ten times. V and J are TRBV6-5 and TRBJ2-7; D is perhaps TRBD2 (5 bases). The CDR3 is made up of 17 amino acids. Germline CDR1 and CDR2: MNHEY and SVGAGI. Trimming removed 2 bases at V and 0 bases at J, with 17 bases between. The CDR3 loop reads CASSYVNPRDSSYEQYF. CDR3 DNA sequence: TGTGCCAGCAGTTACGTGAACCCCCGGGATAGCTCCTACGAGCAGTACTTC.

This clonotype was detected many times. This chain joins TRBV29-1 and TRBJ2-7, with D tentatively TRBD1 (6 bases). The V end was cut by 6 bases, the J end by 6 bases, with 18 bases between. This CDR3 is built from 13 residues. From germline, CDR1 is SQVTM and CDR2 ANQGSEA. The CDR3 sequence is CSVTGTPGSEQYF. CDR3 DNA sequence: TGCAGCGTGACCGGGACACCTGGGAGCGAGCAGTACTTC.

This clonotype was recorded many times. The V gene is TRBV15, the J gene TRBJ1-2; D is uncertain. CDR1 is LNHNV and CDR2 is YYDKDF in the germline V gene (reference sequence). The V gene lost 0 bases and the J gene lost 4 bases, with 6 bases spanning the gap. CDR3 length equals 13 residues. This chain's CDR3 is CATSREAGYGYTF. The CDR3 bases are TGTGCCACCAGCAGAGAGGCCGGCTATGGCTACACCTTC.

This sequence joins TRBV28 and TRBJ1-1; the D gene is possibly TRBD1 (6 bases). The V gene's germline CDR1 is MDHEN and CDR2 SYDVKM. The CDR3 is made up of 17 amino acids. Trimming left V 5 bases short and J 1 base short, with 20 bases between. CDR3 coding DNA: TGTGCCAGCAGTCCAAATAAGTGGGGGCGGGAGAACACTGAAGCTTTCTTT. This codes for CASSPNKWGRENTEAFF.

This clonotype was seen at least ten times. The chain carries TRBV20-1 and TRBJ2-5, with 15 bases matching TRBD2. The V gene's germline CDR1 is DFQATT and CDR2 SNEGSKA (reference sequence). The CDR3 runs to 17 residues. Unmatched junction bases numbered 10, after V lost 4 bases and J lost 4 bases. The CDR3: CSAKTPAGLAGGETQYF. DNA of the CDR3: TGCAGTGCTAAGACACCTGCGGGACTAGCGGGGGGAGAGACCCAGTACTTC.